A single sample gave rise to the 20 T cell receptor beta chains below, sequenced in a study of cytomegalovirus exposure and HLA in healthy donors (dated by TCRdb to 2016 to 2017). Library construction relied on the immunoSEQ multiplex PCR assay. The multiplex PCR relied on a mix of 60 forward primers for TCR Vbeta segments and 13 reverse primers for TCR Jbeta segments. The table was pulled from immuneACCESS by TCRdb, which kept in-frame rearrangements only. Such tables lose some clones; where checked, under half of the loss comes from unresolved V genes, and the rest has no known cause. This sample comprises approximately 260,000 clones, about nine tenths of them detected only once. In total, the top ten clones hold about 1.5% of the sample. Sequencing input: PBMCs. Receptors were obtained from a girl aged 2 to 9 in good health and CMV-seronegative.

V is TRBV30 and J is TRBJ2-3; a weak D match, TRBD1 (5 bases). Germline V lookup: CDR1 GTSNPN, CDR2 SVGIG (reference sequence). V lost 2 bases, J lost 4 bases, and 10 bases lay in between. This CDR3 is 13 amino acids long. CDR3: CAWSPLGADTQYF. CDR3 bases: TGTGCCTGGAGTCCCTTAGGGGCAGATACGCAGTATTTT.

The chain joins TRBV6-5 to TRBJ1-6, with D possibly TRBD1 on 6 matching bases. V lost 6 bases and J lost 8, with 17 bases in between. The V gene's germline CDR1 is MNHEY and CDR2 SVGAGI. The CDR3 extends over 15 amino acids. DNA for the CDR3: TGTGCCAGCAGCACGCGGGGGGCAAGGGATTCACCCCTCCACTTT. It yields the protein CASSTRGARDSPLHF.

In nucleotides, the CDR3 is TGTGCCAGCAGCTTGGTGGGACAGGGAGAGGGTCAGCCCCAGCATTTT. This sequence encodes CASSLVGQGEGQPQHF. The rearrangement uses TRBV5-6 and TRBJ1-5; 9 nucleotides agree with TRBD1. Germline CDR1 is SGHDT and CDR2 is YYEEEE. V lost 0 bases to trimming and J lost 6 bases; unmatched junction nucleotides: 7. This CDR3 is 16 amino acids long.

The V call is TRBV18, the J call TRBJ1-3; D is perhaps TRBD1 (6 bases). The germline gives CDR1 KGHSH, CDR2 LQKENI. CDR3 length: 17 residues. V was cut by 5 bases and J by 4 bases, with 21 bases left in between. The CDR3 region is CASSGDILTAGGNTIYF. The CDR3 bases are TGTGCCAGCTCAGGGGACATCCTGACCGCAGGAGGAAACACCATATATTTT.

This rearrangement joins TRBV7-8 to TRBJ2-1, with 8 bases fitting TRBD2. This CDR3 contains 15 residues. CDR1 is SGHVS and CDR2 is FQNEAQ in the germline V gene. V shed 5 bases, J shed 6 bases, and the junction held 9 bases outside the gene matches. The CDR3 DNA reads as TGTGCCAGCAGCCCAGGACCCGGGGGGGGCAATGAGCAGTTCTTC. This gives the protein CASSPGPGGGNEQFF.

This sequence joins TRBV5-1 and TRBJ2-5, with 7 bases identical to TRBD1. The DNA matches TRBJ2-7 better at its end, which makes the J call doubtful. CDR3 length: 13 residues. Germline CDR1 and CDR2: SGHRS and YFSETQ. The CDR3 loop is CASSSGTVYEQYF. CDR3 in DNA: TGCGCCAGCAGCTCAGGGACAGTCTACGAGCAGTACTTC.

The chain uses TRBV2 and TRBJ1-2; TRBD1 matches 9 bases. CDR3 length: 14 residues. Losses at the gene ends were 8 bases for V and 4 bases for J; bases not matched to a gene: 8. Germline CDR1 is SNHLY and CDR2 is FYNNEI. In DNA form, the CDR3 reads TGTGCCAGCCGCCCGGGACAGGGCTCCTATGGCTACACCTTC. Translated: CASRPGQGSYGYTF. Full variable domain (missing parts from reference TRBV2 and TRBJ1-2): EPEVTQTPSHQVTQMGQEVILRCVPISNHLYFYWYRQILGQKVEFLVSFYNNEISEKSEIFDDQFSVERPDGSNFTLKIRSTKLEDSAMYFCASRPGQGSYGYTFGSGTRLTVV.

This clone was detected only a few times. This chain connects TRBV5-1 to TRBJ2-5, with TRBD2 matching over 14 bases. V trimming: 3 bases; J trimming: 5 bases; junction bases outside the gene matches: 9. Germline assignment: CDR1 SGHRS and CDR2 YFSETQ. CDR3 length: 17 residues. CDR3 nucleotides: TGCGCCAGCAGCTCCGGACTAGCGGGGGGCAAGGTGGAGACCCAGTACTTC. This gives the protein CASSSGLAGGKVETQYF.

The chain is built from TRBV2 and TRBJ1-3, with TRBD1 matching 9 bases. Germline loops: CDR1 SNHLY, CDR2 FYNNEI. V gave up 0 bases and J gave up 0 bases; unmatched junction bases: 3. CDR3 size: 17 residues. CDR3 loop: CASSEAGQGYSGNTIYF. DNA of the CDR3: TGTGCCAGCAGTGAAGCCGGACAGGGGTACTCTGGAAACACCATATATTTT.

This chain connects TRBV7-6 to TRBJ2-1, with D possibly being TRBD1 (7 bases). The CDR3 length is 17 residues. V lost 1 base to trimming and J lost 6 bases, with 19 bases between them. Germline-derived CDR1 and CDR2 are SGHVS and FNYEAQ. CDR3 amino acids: CASSLVNMEGAFNEQFF. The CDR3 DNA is TGTGCCAGCAGCTTAGTAAATATGGAGGGGGCATTCAATGAGCAGTTCTTC.

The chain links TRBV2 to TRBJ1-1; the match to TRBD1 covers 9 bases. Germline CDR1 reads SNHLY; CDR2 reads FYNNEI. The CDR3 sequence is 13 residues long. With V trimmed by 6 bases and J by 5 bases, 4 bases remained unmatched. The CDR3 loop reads CASRDRGRTEAFF. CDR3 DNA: TGTGCCAGCAGGGACAGGGGTCGTACTGAAGCTTTCTTT.

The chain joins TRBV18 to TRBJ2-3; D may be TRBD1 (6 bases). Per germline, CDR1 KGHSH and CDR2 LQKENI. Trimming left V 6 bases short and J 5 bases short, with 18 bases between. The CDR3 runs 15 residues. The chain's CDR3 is CASSSNRDQRDTQYF. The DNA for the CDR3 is TGTGCCAGCTCGTCTAACAGGGATCAGAGAGATACGCAGTATTTT.

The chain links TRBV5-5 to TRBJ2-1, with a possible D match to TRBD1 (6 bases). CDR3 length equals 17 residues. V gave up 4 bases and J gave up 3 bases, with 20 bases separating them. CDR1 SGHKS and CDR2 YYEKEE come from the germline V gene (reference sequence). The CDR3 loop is CASSPREQGRDYNEQFF. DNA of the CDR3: TGTGCCAGCAGCCCAAGAGAACAGGGACGGGACTACAATGAGCAGTTCTTC.

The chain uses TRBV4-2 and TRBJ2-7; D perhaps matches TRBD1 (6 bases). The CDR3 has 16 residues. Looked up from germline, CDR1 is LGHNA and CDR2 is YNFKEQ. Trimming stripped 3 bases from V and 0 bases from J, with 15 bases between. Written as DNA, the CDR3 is TGTGCCAGCAGCCAGGTCGGACAGCCCGTCTCCTACGAGCAGTACTTC. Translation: CASSQVGQPVSYEQYF.

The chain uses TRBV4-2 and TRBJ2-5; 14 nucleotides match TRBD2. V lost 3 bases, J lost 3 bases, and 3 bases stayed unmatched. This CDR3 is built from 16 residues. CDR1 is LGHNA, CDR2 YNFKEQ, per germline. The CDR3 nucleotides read TGTGCCAGCAGCCAGACTAGCGGGGGGGCGGAAGAGACCCAGTACTTC. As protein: CASSQTSGGAEETQYF.

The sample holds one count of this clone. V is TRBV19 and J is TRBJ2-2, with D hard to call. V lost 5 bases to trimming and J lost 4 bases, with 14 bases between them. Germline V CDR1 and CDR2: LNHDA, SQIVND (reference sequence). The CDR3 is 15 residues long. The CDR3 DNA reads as TGTGCCAGTAGTCCCAGCGCATCACCCACCGGGGAGCTGTTTTTT. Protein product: CASSPSASPTGELFF.

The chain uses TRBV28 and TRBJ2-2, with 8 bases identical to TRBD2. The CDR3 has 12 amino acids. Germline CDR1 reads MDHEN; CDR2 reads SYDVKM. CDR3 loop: CGTSWNTGELFF. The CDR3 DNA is TGTGGGACTAGCTGGAACACCGGGGAGCTGTTTTTT.

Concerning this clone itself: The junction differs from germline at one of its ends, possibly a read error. CDR3 in amino acids: CASGLGGTSGATDTQYF. The CDR3 nucleotides read TGCGCCAGCGGCTTGGGGGGGACTAGCGGGGCGACAGATACGCAGTATTTT. The rearrangement links TRBV5-1 to TRBJ2-3, with 13 bases lining up with TRBD2. This CDR3 contains 17 residues. Germline CDR1 reads SGHRS; CDR2 reads YFSETQ.

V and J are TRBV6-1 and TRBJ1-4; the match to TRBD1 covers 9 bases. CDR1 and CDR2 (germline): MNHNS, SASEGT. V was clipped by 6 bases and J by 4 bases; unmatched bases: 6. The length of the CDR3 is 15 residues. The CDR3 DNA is TGTGCCAGCAGACCAACAGGGGGCTATAATGAAAAACTGTTTTTT. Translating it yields CASRPTGGYNEKLFF.

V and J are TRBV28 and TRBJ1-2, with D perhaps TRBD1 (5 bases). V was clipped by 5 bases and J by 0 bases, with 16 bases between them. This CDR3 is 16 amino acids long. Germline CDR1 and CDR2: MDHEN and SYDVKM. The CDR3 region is CASSGASRGANYGYTF. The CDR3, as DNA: TGTGCCAGCAGTGGTGCCTCACGGGGGGCTAACTATGGCTACACCTTC.